This is a list of T cell receptor beta chains from one sample in a study of regulatory T cells in long-lasting Graves disease. TCRdb redid the calling of the multiplex PCR reads with MiXCR, one entry per CDR3 protein. There are approximately 540,000 distinct CDR3 sequences in the sample; about 11% occur only once, and about 8.3% lies in the top ten. These data were also filed under a second study, of T cells in Graves' hyperthyroidism and ophthalmopathy.

Material: peripheral blood mononuclear cells (PBMCs), obtained at new diagnosis, from a patient treated with antithyroid drugs. All receptors come from a woman between 25 and 40 years old with Graves disease. Each CDR3 is given with its conserved first and last residue. The D gene is left open where the match is weak. The size of a clone is reported for some rows only, either as once, few or many, or as a class for expanded clones.

j_gene: TRBJ2-5; v_gene: TRBV7-8; d_gene: -; abundance: many; CDR3nt: TGTGCCAGCAGCTTAGGGCGGCAACAAGAGACCCAGTACTTC; CDR3aa: CASSLGRQQETQYF
j_gene: TRBJ2-3; v_gene: TRBV12-3/TRBV12-4; d_gene: -; abundance: -; CDR3nt: TGTGCCAGCAGACTGTGGGTTCTGGAGGGTTCATTGTTATCGGACACAGATACGCAGTATTTT; CDR3aa: CASRLWVLEGSLLSDTDTQYF
j_gene: TRBJ2-1; v_gene: TRBV12-3/TRBV12-4; d_gene: TRBD1; abundance: many; CDR3nt: TGTGCCAGCAGTTTAGTGGGGACAGTTCACAATGAGCAGTTCTTC; CDR3aa: CASSLVGTVHNEQFF
j_gene: TRBJ2-4; v_gene: TRBV5-1; d_gene: TRBD2; abundance: -; CDR3nt: TGCGCCAGCAGCAAAGAAAAGGGCGGGGGGACCGTATTCCAAAACATTCAGTACTTC; CDR3aa: CASSKEKGGGTVFQNIQYF
j_gene: TRBJ1-5; v_gene: TRBV24-1; d_gene: -; abundance: many; CDR3nt: TGTGCCACCAGAGGACAAGTGGGACAGCCCCAGCATTTT; CDR3aa: CATRGQVGQPQHF
j_gene: TRBJ2-3; v_gene: TRBV12-3/TRBV12-4; d_gene: -; abundance: many; CDR3nt: TGTGCCAGCAGTTCTGGTGCAAATACGCAGTATTTT; CDR3aa: CASSSGANTQYF
j_gene: TRBJ2-7; v_gene: TRBV28; d_gene: TRBD2; abundance: few; CDR3nt: TGTGCCAGCAAAACGGGCCTAGCGGGAGACGAGCAGTACTTC; CDR3aa: CASKTGLAGDEQYF
j_gene: TRBJ1-1; v_gene: TRBV11-3; d_gene: -; abundance: many; CDR3nt: TGTGCCAGCAGCTTAGTTCCCCCCCCGACCACTGAAGCTTTCTTT; CDR3aa: CASSLVPPPTTEAFF
j_gene: TRBJ2-3; v_gene: TRBV3-1; d_gene: -; abundance: few; CDR3nt: TGTGCCAGCAGCCATAGCCAAGATACGCAGTATTTT; CDR3aa: CASSHSQDTQYF
j_gene: TRBJ1-5; v_gene: TRBV6-2/TRBV6-3; d_gene: -; abundance: many; CDR3nt: TGTGCCAGGGGGGGGGCACGGAAGAGTAATCAGCCCCAGCATTTT; CDR3aa: CARGGARKSNQPQHF
j_gene: TRBJ2-7; v_gene: TRBV4-1; d_gene: -; abundance: few; CDR3nt: TGCGCCAGCACCCTAGGGATCGGGACCCCTCCTGACGAGCAGTACTTC; CDR3aa: CASTLGIGTPPDEQYF
j_gene: TRBJ2-7; v_gene: TRBV7-2; d_gene: TRBD1; abundance: many; CDR3nt: TGTGCCAGCAGCCTGGACAGGGGGCCTACCTACGAGCAGTACTTC; CDR3aa: CASSLDRGPTYEQYF
j_gene: TRBJ1-2; v_gene: TRBV7-8; d_gene: -; abundance: many; CDR3nt: TGTGCCAGCAGCTTTCTGGACAGCTATGGCTACACCTTC; CDR3aa: CASSFLDSYGYTF
j_gene: TRBJ2-7; v_gene: TRBV7-2; d_gene: -; abundance: -; CDR3nt: TGTGCCAGCAGCTTAATGACGGGAGACTCCTACGAGCAGTACTTC; CDR3aa: CASSLMTGDSYEQYF
j_gene: TRBJ1-3; v_gene: TRBV19; d_gene: -; abundance: many; CDR3nt: TGTGCCAGTAGTATGCTGACCGCTGGAAACACCATATATTTT; CDR3aa: CASSMLTAGNTIYF
j_gene: TRBJ1-5; v_gene: TRBV20-1; d_gene: -; abundance: many; CDR3nt: TGCAGTGCTAGAGCAGGGAATAGCAATCAGCCCCAGCATTTT; CDR3aa: CSARAGNSNQPQHF
j_gene: TRBJ2-5; v_gene: TRBV29-1; d_gene: -; abundance: few; CDR3nt: TGCAGCGTTGATAGACCGGGGTTCCAAGAGACCCAGTACTTC; CDR3aa: CSVDRPGFQETQYF
j_gene: TRBJ2-1; v_gene: TRBV11-2; d_gene: -; abundance: many; CDR3nt: TGTGCCAGCAGCATTTACAATGAGCAGTTCTTC; CDR3aa: CASSIYNEQFF
j_gene: TRBJ2-1; v_gene: TRBV30; d_gene: -; abundance: -; CDR3nt: TGTGCCTGGAGTGTACCCGGGGAGGACTACAATGAGCAGTTCTTC; CDR3aa: CAWSVPGEDYNEQFF
j_gene: TRBJ1-2; v_gene: TRBV19; d_gene: TRBD1; abundance: -; CDR3nt: TGTGCCAGTAGTAAGGGACAGATTTATGGCTACACCTTC; CDR3aa: CASSKGQIYGYTF
j_gene: TRBJ2-1; v_gene: TRBV20-1; d_gene: TRBD2; abundance: many; CDR3nt: TGCAGTGCTAGAGATCGAGCGGGATCAATCAGGGATGAGCAGTTCTTC; CDR3aa: CSARDRAGSIRDEQFF
j_gene: TRBJ1-6; v_gene: TRBV20-1; d_gene: TRBD1; abundance: few; CDR3nt: TGCAGTACACACTCCCGGACAGGACTGACACCCCTCCACTTT; CDR3aa: CSTHSRTGLTPLHF
j_gene: TRBJ2-2; v_gene: TRBV5-1; d_gene: TRBD2; abundance: many; CDR3nt: TGCGCCAGCAGCTTAAGACTAGCGGGAAACACCGGGGAGCTGTTTTTT; CDR3aa: CASSLRLAGNTGELFF
j_gene: TRBJ1-3; v_gene: TRBV7-2; d_gene: -; abundance: many; CDR3nt: TGTGCCAGCAGCCCAAGGACAAGAAACACCATATATTTT; CDR3aa: CASSPRTRNTIYF
j_gene: TRBJ1-1; v_gene: TRBV3-1; d_gene: -; abundance: many; CDR3nt: TGTGCCAGCAGCCAAGGGGGTGAAGCTTTCTTT; CDR3aa: CASSQGGEAFF
j_gene: TRBJ1-5; v_gene: TRBV5-5; d_gene: -; abundance: -; CDR3nt: TGTGCCAGCAGCCAAGGACAGTTCAGCAATCAGCCCCAGCATTTT; CDR3aa: CASSQGQFSNQPQHF
j_gene: TRBJ2-7; v_gene: TRBV14; d_gene: TRBD1; abundance: -; CDR3nt: TGTGCCAGCAGCCCATACGGGACAGAATATTACGAGCAGTACTTC; CDR3aa: CASSPYGTEYYEQYF
j_gene: TRBJ2-3; v_gene: TRBV3-1; d_gene: -; abundance: many; CDR3nt: TGTGCCAGCAGCGATATCGGTCGGGGGAGCACAGATACGCAGTATTTT; CDR3aa: CASSDIGRGSTDTQYF
j_gene: TRBJ2-7; v_gene: TRBV27; d_gene: -; abundance: many; CDR3nt: TGTGCCAGCAGTCGATCAGGGAACCTAGTGGGACAGTACTTC; CDR3aa: CASSRSGNLVGQYF
j_gene: TRBJ1-5; v_gene: TRBV6-8; d_gene: -; abundance: -; CDR3nt: TGTGCCAGCAGTTCCGGCCGACCGGGACTTCGGGACCATCAGCCCCAGCATTTT; CDR3aa: CASSSGRPGLRDHQPQHF
j_gene: TRBJ1-2; v_gene: TRBV5-6; d_gene: TRBD1; abundance: few; CDR3nt: TGTGCCAGCAGCGAACAGGGGGCATTTGGCGGCTACACCTTC; CDR3aa: CASSEQGAFGGYTF
j_gene: TRBJ1-2; v_gene: TRBV28; d_gene: -; abundance: many; CDR3nt: TGTGCCAGCAGTCCCGACAGGCATGGCTACACCTTC; CDR3aa: CASSPDRHGYTF
j_gene: TRBJ2-2; v_gene: TRBV12-3/TRBV12-4; d_gene: -; abundance: few; CDR3nt: TGTGCCAGCAGTCCCTCCGGCACCGGGGAGCTGTTTTTT; CDR3aa: CASSPSGTGELFF
j_gene: TRBJ1-2; v_gene: TRBV27; d_gene: TRBD1; abundance: many; CDR3nt: TGTGCCAGCAGCCCGGGACAGGCTAACTATGGCTACACCTTC; CDR3aa: CASSPGQANYGYTF